This T cell receptor beta chain was found in a study of brain T cells in children with intractable seizures. The V gene's germline CDR1 is MNHEY and CDR2 SVGAGI. CDR3 length equals 15 residues. With V trimmed by 0 bases and J by 8 bases, 5 bases remained unmatched. Assay used: immunoSEQ multiplex PCR; TCRdb lists only in-frame clones, some missing. The sample lists 88,000 or so clones, approximately 90% occurring once. The source material was peripheral blood, sampled at surgery. The clonotype was recovered from a girl aged 2-10 years with Rasmussen encephalitis and intractable seizures. The rearrangement links TRBV6-5 to TRBJ1-4; TRBD1 aligns across 8 bases. The CDR3 protein is CASSYSQGAGEKLFF. The CDR3 DNA reads as TGTGCCAGCAGTTACTCTCAGGGGGCCGGCGAAAAACTGTTTTTT.